A single sample is the source of the 30 T cell receptor beta chains below, sequenced in a study of a mutant IDH1 vaccine in newly diagnosed glioma. Sequenced by immunoSEQ multiplex PCR; TCRdb stores in-frame clones only, minus some. Counted here are 70,000 to 100,000 clones, roughly 80% occurring once; the ten biggest clones make up less than 6.5%. As to time point: baseline, week 1 (first vaccination visit). The treatment was: pre-vaccination baseline after standard-of-care therapy. The sequencing here drew on PBMCs, taken from a glioma patient treated with radiotherapy, temozolomide or both. These receptors came from a man aged 35-49 years with glioma. Some clones in this sample may be carry-over from other donors' samples.

This clone came up once. The gene calls are TRBV27 and TRBJ1-5; D is unclear. CDR3 length equals 13 residues. Trimming shortened V by 4 bases and J by 6 bases, and 10 bases separated the two germline ends. The germline CDR1 and CDR2 sequences are MNHEY and SMNVEV (reference sequence). The CDR3: CASSYDEFQPQHF. The CDR3 bases are TGTGCCAGCAGTTATGACGAGTTTCAGCCCCAGCATTTT.

This clone has a count of ten or more. This rearrangement joins TRBV6-5 to TRBJ1-5; D uncertain. The CDR3 is made up of 14 amino acids. The V gene's germline CDR1 is MNHEY and CDR2 SVGAGI. With 6 bases removed from V and 4 bases from J, the gap between germline ends came to 13 bases. CDR3 protein: CASSLRRDNQPQHF. As DNA, the CDR3 is TGTGCCAGCAGCCTACGGCGGGATAATCAGCCCCAGCATTTT.

The chain combines TRBV6-6 with TRBJ2-7; D unclear. Germline V gives CDR1 MNHNY, CDR2 SVGAGI (reference sequence). The V end lost 1 base, the J end lost 2 bases, and 9 bases lay between the germline ends. The CDR3 loop spans 14 amino acids. CDR3 DNA: TGTGCCAGCAGTTACTTGGGCACCCCCTACGAGCAGTACTTC. Its translation: CASSYLGTPYEQYF.

This sequence joins TRBV29-1 and TRBJ2-1; D possibly corresponds to TRBD1 (6 bases). Trimming took off 5 bases at V and 6 bases at J, with 8 bases between the two ends. The CDR3 is 11 amino acids. Germline lookup yields CDR1 SQVTM and CDR2 ANQGSEA. The CDR3 spells CSVYRANEQFF. In DNA form, the CDR3 reads TGCAGCGTTTACAGGGCCAATGAGCAGTTCTTC.

The V gene is TRBV5-4, the J gene TRBJ2-2; TRBD1 matches 7 bases. CDR1 is SGHNT and CDR2 is YYREEE in the germline V gene (reference sequence). The CDR3 is made up of 16 amino acids. The V gene end was trimmed by 5 bases and the J gene end by 1 base; junction bases not matched to a gene: 8. The CDR3 DNA reads TGTGCCAGCAGAACAACGACAGGGCGGAACACCGGGGAGCTGTTTTTT. Translation: CASRTTTGRNTGELFF.

J is TRBJ1-4 and V is TRBV2, with 7 bases lining up with TRBD1. Trimming removed 6 bases from V and 2 bases from J; junction bases left unmatched: 18. CDR3 size: 19 residues. The V gene's germline CDR1 is SNHLY and CDR2 FYNNEI. CDR3 sequence (DNA): TGTGCCAGCAGCGCCCTCATTTGGGGCAGGGGGGCCACTAATGAAAAACTGTTTTTT. As protein: CASSALIWGRGATNEKLFF.

The gene calls are TRBV6-5 and TRBJ2-7, with TRBD1 matching over 10 bases. Losses at the gene ends were 5 bases for V and 7 bases for J; bases not matched to a gene: 8. The CDR3 spans 14 residues. In germline, CDR1 is MNHEY, CDR2 SVGAGI. The CDR3 sequence is CASSPDRGAKEQYF. For the CDR3, the DNA is TGTGCCAGCAGTCCGGACAGGGGGGCTAAAGAGCAGTACTTC.

The rearrangement uses TRBV14 and TRBJ2-7; D gene ambiguous. The V end was cut by 2 bases, the J end by 4 bases, with 15 bases between. CDR1 and CDR2 (germline): SGHDN, FVKESK. The CDR3 consists of 15 residues. The CDR3 DNA sequence: TGTGCCAGCAGCCAAACCAGACCTAAACCGTACGAGCAGTACTTC. This gives the protein CASSQTRPKPYEQYF.

V and J are TRBV5-1 and TRBJ1-4; 7 positions match TRBD1. The germline V gene encodes CDR1 SGHRS and CDR2 YFSETQ. The CDR3 loop spans 16 amino acids. V trimming: 3 bases; J trimming: 5 bases; junction bases outside the gene matches: 10. The CDR3: CASSSSPGTENEKLFF. CDR3 sequence (DNA): TGCGCCAGCAGCTCGTCCCCCGGGACAGAGAATGAAAAACTGTTTTTT. Full variable domain (remainder filled in from reference TRBV5-1 and TRBJ1-4): KAGVTQTPRYLIKTRGQQVTLSCSPISGHRSVSWYQQTPGQGLQFLFEYFSETQRNKGNFPGRFSGRQFSNSRSEMNVSTLELGDSALYLCASSSSPGTENEKLFFGSGTQLSVL.

Points on this clone: A much larger clone sits a single nucleotide away, making a read error possible. V usage is TRBV13 and J usage is TRBJ2-7, with unresolved D. With 5 bases removed from V and 0 bases from J, the gap between germline ends came to 2 bases. This CDR3 comprises 11 residues. Germline-derived CDR1 and CDR2 are PRHDT and FYEKMQ (reference sequence). DNA of the CDR3: TGTGCCAGCAGCCTCTCCTACGAGCAGTACTTC. As protein: CASSLSYEQYF.

The gene calls are TRBV7-9 and TRBJ1-4; D call uncertain. Deletions cut 3 bases from V and 11 bases from J, with 13 bases between. This CDR3 spans 13 amino acids. Germline loops: CDR1 SEHNR, CDR2 FQNEAQ (reference sequence). CDR3 DNA: TGTGCCAGCAGCTTTCCCGGAGGAGTGAAACTGTTTTTT. Protein product: CASSFPGGVKLFF.

The V gene is TRBV29-1, the J gene TRBJ1-2, with D possibly being TRBD1 (6 bases). Per germline, CDR1 SQVTM and CDR2 ANQGSEA. V was cut by 6 bases and J by 0 bases, with 14 bases left in between. CDR3 length: 14 residues. In DNA, the CDR3 is TGCAGCGTCTTGGGACACGAATCTAACTATGGCTACACCTTC. It translates to CSVLGHESNYGYTF.

This chain links TRBV30 with TRBJ2-2, with 7 bases identical to TRBD2. The CDR3 length is 15 residues. V lost 4 bases and J lost 4; bases outside the gene matches: 9. Germline V gives CDR1 GTSNPN, CDR2 SVGIG (reference sequence). CDR3 nucleotide sequence: TGTGCCTGGACCCCTTGGGCTAGCGGCACCGGGGAGCTGTTTTTT. This gives the protein CAWTPWASGTGELFF.

The genes are TRBV1 and TRBJ2-3. TRBV1 is a recognized pseudogene. This CDR3 has 13 residues. The CDR3 reads CTSSRPLTDTQYF. The CDR3 DNA is TGCACCAGCAGCCGCCCGCTCACAGATACGCAGTATTTT.

Written as DNA, the CDR3 is TGTGCCAGCAAAACTAGCGGGGGGGCTGATACGCAGTATTTT. As protein: CASKTSGGADTQYF. The J gene is TRBJ2-3, the V gene TRBV6-4, with 13 positions matching TRBD2. The length of the CDR3 is 14 residues. CDR1 is MRHNA, CDR2 SNTAGT, per germline. Losses at the gene ends were 7 bases for V and 6 bases for J; bases not matched to a gene: 4.

The count of this clone is one. This sequence joins TRBV4-1 and TRBJ1-5, with 9 bases fitting TRBD1. Germline values: CDR1 MGHRA, CDR2 YSYEKL. Trimming took 1 base from V and 3 from J; bases not matched to a gene: 1. This CDR3 comprises 15 residues. The CDR3 sequence: CASSQGTGDNQPQHF. The CDR3 nucleotides are TGCGCCAGCAGCCAAGGGACAGGGGACAATCAGCCCCAGCATTTT.

In DNA, the CDR3 is TGTGCCAGCAGCCTCAGGGACGGACCCTACGAGCAGTACTTC. Translated: CASSLRDGPYEQYF. The chain carries TRBV9 and TRBJ2-7, with D perhaps matching TRBD1 or TRBD2 (5 bases each). The CDR3 contains 14 residues. V was pared by 4 bases and J by 2 bases, with 13 bases between. Germline V gene data show CDR1 as SGDLS and CDR2 as YYNGEE.

This chain uses TRBV7-2 with TRBJ2-7; TRBD1 might be the D (5 bases). Trimming took 1 base from V and 3 from J, leaving 13 bases between them. This CDR3 has 15 amino acids. Germline CDR1 is SGHTA and CDR2 is FQGNSA. Here the CDR3 DNA reads TGTGCCAGCAGCTTAGGGGCTGGCAGGGACTACGAGCAGTACTTC. Protein product: CASSLGAGRDYEQYF. Together with reference TRBV7-2 and TRBJ2-7, the CDR3 gives the full variable domain: GAGVSQSPSNKVTEKGKDVELRCDPISGHTALYWYRQSLGQGLEFLIYFQGNSAPDKSGLPSDRFSAERTGGSVSTLTIQRTQQEDSAVYLCASSLGAGRDYEQYFGPGTRLTVT.

This clone was picked up one time. The gene calls are TRBV6-4 and TRBJ1-2; a possible D gene is TRBD1 (5 bases). Per the germline V gene, CDR1 is MRHNA and CDR2 is SNTAGT. The length of the CDR3 is 14 residues. The ends were cut back, 6 bases at V and 0 bases at J, with 11 bases in the middle. CDR3 in DNA: TGTGCCAGCAGACCCGGGACGGCTAACTATGGCTACACCTTC. It codes for CASRPGTANYGYTF.

This chain joins TRBV10-3 and TRBJ2-3, with TRBD2 matching 8 bases. CDR3 length: 14 residues. Germline loops: CDR1 ENHRY, CDR2 SYGVKD. V lost 3 bases, J lost 5 bases, and 4 bases stayed unmatched. This chain's CDR3 is CAISDRGGLDTQYF. The DNA of the CDR3 is TGTGCCATCAGTGACCGGGGGGGCTTAGATACGCAGTATTTT.

V usage is TRBV10-3 and J usage is TRBJ2-7; possible D gene TRBD1, 7 bases. Germline values: CDR1 ENHRY, CDR2 SYGVKD. The CDR3 has 14 amino acids. Trimming shortened V by 7 bases and J by 2 bases, and 15 bases separated the two germline ends. The CDR3 region is CAIKEGALAYEQYF. CDR3 DNA sequence: TGTGCCATCAAGGAGGGGGCGCTTGCCTACGAGCAGTACTTC.

V is TRBV29-1 and J is TRBJ2-3; possibly TRBD1 for D (6 bases). The ends were cut back, 0 bases at V and 2 bases at J, with 12 bases in the middle. The germline gives CDR1 SQVTM, CDR2 ANQGSEA. The CDR3 has 15 amino acids. The chain's CDR3 is CSVEDHRGFTDTQYF. The CDR3 coding sequence is TGCAGCGTTGAAGATCATAGGGGGTTCACAGATACGCAGTATTTT.

The chain joins TRBV6-6 to TRBJ1-1; D might be TRBD1 (6 bases). With 5 bases removed from V and 4 bases from J, the gap between germline ends came to 8 bases. Germline CDR1 MNHNY, CDR2 SVGAGI (reference sequence). This CDR3 region has 12 residues. The CDR3 loop is CASSLQGTEAFF. In DNA form, the CDR3 reads TGTGCCAGCAGTCTACAGGGCACTGAAGCTTTCTTT.

The chain carries TRBV2 and TRBJ2-7, with 7 bases fitting TRBD1. CDR1 is SNHLY, CDR2 FYNNEI, per germline. Trimming at V came to 5 bases and at J to 11 bases, leaving 15 bases not matched to a gene. The CDR3 loop spans 14 amino acids. CDR3 protein: CASSRQGLLISEYF. In nucleotides, the CDR3 is TGTGCCAGCAGTCGACAGGGCCTGCTAATTAGCGAGTACTTC. The variable domain in full, completed from reference TRBV2 and TRBJ2-7, reads EPEVTQTPSHQVTQMGQEVILRCVPISNHLYFYWYRQILGQKVEFLVSFYNNEISEKSEIFDDQFSVERPDGSNFTLKIRSTKLEDSAMYFCASSRQGLLISEYFGPGTRLTVT.

The chain links TRBV6-5 to TRBJ2-1, with TRBD2 identical over 7 bases. Germline values: CDR1 MNHEY, CDR2 SVGAGI. The CDR3 consists of 14 residues. With 4 bases clipped from V and 6 bases from J, the junction kept 6 bases outside the gene matches. The CDR3 loop is CASSSRGGGNEQFF. CDR3 sequence (DNA): TGTGCCAGCAGTTCGAGGGGCGGGGGCAATGAGCAGTTCTTC.

For the CDR3, the DNA is TGTGCCAGCTCACCGGACAGCCTCAATCAGCCCCAGCATTTT. This translates into CASSPDSLNQPQHF. The chain carries TRBV18 and TRBJ1-5; possible D gene TRBD1, 6 bases. CDR3 size: 14 residues. V was trimmed by 3 bases and J by 3 bases, leaving 9 bases between them. Germline loops: CDR1 KGHSH, CDR2 LQKENI.

The V gene is TRBV29-1, the J gene TRBJ1-2, with 7 bases aligning to TRBD1. Per the germline V gene, CDR1 is SQVTM and CDR2 is ANQGSEA. V shed 7 bases, J shed 3 bases, and the junction held 17 bases outside the gene matches. The CDR3 consists of 16 residues. The DNA of the CDR3 is TGCAGCGCGTCGACCCGGGACAGACCGGGGGACTATGGCTACACCTTC. Translated, it gives CSASTRDRPGDYGYTF.

This clone was seen a single time. The gene calls are TRBV10-3 and TRBJ1-2; weak D call: TRBD1 (5 bases). This CDR3 spans 13 amino acids. V lost 2 bases, J lost 8 bases, and 12 bases lay in between. The germline V gene encodes CDR1 ENHRY and CDR2 SYGVKD. CDR3 region: CAISEQQEGGYTF. The DNA for the CDR3 is TGTGCCATCAGTGAGCAGCAGGAGGGGGGCTACACCTTC.

V gene TRBV14 combines with J gene TRBJ1-2; D possibly corresponds to TRBD1 (6 bases). This CDR3 is 13 amino acids long. V was pared by 2 bases and J by 5 bases, with 9 bases between. The germline gives CDR1 SGHDN, CDR2 FVKESK. CDR3 bases: TGTGCCAGCAGCCAAACAGGGCCTTATGGCTACACCTTC. This encodes CASSQTGPYGYTF.

Note on this clone: A read error may account for a junction end that differs from germline. V and J are TRBV2 and TRBJ1-4; no reliable D call. This CDR3 contains 16 residues. Germline CDR1 and CDR2: SNHLY and FYNNEI. The CDR3 DNA sequence: TGTACCAGCAGTGCCGGGCAGACGCGCTCCAATGAAAAACTGTTTTTT. This translates into CTSSAGQTRSNEKLFF.